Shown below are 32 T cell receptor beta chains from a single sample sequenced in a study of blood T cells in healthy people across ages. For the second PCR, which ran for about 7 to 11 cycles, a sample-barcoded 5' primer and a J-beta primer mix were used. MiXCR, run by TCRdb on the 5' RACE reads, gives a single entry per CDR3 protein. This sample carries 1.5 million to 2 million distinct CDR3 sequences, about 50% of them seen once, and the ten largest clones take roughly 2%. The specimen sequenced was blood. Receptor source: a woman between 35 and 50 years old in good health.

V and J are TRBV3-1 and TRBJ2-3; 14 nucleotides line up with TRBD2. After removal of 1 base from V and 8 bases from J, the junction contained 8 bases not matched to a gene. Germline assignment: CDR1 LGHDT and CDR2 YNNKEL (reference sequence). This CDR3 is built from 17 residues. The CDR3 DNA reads TGTGCCAGCAGCCAAGGGGGACTAGCGGGGGTCGAAGGTACGCAGTATTTT. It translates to CASSQGGLAGVEGTQYF.

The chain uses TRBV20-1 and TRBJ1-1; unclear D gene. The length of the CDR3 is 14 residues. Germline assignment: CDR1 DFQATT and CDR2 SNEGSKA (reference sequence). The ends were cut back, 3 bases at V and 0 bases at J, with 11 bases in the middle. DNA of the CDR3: TGCAGTGCTAGTTTTGCCCCGTTGAACACTGAAGCTTTCTTT. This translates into CSASFAPLNTEAFF.

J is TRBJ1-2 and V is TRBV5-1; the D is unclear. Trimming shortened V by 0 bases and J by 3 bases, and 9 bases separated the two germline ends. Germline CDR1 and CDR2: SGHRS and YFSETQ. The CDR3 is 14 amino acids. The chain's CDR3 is CASSLEGPHYGYTF. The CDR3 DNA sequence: TGCGCCAGCAGCTTGGAGGGCCCTCACTATGGCTACACCTTC.

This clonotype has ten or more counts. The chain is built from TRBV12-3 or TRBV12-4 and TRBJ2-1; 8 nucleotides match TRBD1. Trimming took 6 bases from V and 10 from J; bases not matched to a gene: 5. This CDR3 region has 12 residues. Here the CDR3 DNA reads TGTGCCAGCAGCCCGACAGGGGTGGAGCAGTTCTTC. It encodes CASSPTGVEQFF.

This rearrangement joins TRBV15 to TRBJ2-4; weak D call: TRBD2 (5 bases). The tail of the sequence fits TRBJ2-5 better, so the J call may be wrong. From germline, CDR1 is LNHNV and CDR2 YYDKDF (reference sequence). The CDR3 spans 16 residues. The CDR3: CATSGPRASRQETQYF. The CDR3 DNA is TGTGCCACCAGCGGACCCCGGGCTAGCAGACAAGAGACCCAGTACTTC.

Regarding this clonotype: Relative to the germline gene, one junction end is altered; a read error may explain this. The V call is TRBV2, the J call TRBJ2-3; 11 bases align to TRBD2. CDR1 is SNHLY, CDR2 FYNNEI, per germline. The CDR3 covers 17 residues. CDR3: CVSSDVRLAGTSDTQYF. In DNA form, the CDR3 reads TGTGTCAGCAGTGATGTTCGACTAGCGGGGACATCAGATACGCAGTATTTT. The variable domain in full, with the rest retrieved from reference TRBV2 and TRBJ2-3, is EPEVTQTPSHQVTQMGQEVILRCVPISNHLYFYWYRQILGQKVEFLVSFYNNEISEKSEIFDDQFSVERPDGSNFTLKIRSTKLEDSAMYFCVSSDVRLAGTSDTQYFGPGTRLTVL.

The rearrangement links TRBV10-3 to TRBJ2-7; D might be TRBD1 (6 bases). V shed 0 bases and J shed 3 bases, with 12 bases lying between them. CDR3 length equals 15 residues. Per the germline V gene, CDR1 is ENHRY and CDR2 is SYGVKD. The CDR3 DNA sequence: TGTGCCATCAGTGAGTCGAAGGGGGAATACTACGAGCAGTACTTC. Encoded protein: CAISESKGEYYEQYF.

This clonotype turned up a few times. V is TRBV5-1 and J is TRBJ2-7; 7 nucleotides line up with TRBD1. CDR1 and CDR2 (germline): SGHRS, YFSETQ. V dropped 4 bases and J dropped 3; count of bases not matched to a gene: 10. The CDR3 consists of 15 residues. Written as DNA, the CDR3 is TGCGCCAGCAGCCAGGATTCGGGACAGTACTACGAGCAGTACTTC. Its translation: CASSQDSGQYYEQYF. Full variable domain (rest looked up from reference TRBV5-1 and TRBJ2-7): KAGVTQTPRYLIKTRGQQVTLSCSPISGHRSVSWYQQTPGQGLQFLFEYFSETQRNKGNFPGRFSGRQFSNSRSEMNVSTLELGDSALYLCASSQDSGQYYEQYFGPGTRLTVT.

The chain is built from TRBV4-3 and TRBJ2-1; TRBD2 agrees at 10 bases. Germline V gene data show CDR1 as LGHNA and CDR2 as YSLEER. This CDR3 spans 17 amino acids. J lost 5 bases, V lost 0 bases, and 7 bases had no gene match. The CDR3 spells CASSQDASGSRNNEQFF. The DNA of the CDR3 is TGCGCCAGCAGCCAAGATGCTAGCGGGAGTAGGAACAATGAGCAGTTCTTC.

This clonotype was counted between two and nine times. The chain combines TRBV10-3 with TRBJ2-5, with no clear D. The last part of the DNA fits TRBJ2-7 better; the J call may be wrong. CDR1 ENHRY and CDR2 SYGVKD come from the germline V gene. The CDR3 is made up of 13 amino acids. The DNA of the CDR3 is TGTGCCATCAGTGAGGGACGGACCTACGAGCAGTACTTC. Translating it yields CAISEGRTYEQYF.

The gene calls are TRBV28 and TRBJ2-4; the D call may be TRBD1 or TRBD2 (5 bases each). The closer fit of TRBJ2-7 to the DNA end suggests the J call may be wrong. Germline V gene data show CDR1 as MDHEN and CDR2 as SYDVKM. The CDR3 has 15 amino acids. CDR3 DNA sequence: TGTGCCAGCAGTTCCGAAGGGACGGTGGTCTACGAGCAGTACTTC. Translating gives CASSSEGTVVYEQYF.

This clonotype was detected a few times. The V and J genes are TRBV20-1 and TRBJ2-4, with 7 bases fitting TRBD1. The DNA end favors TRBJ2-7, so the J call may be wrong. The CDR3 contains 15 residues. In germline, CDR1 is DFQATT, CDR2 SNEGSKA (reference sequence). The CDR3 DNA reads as TGCAGTGCTAGTACCCCCGGGACAGATCTATACGAGCAGTACTTC. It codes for CSASTPGTDLYEQYF.

The CDR3: CASSIKSMGGANVLTF. The CDR3 DNA follows: TGTGCCAGTAGTATAAAATCTATGGGAGGGGCCAACGTCCTGACTTTC. The V call is TRBV19, the J call TRBJ2-6; D gene ambiguous. Between the trimmed V and J ends, which lost 2 bases and 4 bases, there was a span of 12 bases. CDR3 size: 16 residues. CDR1 LNHDA and CDR2 SQIVND come from the germline V gene (reference sequence). Full variable domain (outside the CDR3, taken from reference TRBV19 and TRBJ2-6): DGGITQSPKYLFRKEGQNVTLSCEQNLNHDAMYWYRQDPGQGLRLIYYSQIVNDFQKGDIAEGYSVSREKKESFPLTVTSAQKNPTAFYLCASSIKSMGGANVLTFGAGSRLTVL.

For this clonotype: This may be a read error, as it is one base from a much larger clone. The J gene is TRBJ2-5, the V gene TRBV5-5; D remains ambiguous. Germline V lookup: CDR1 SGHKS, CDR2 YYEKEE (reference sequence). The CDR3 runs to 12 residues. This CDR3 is CANSRMGETQYF. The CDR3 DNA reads TGTGCCAACAGCCGGATGGGAGAGACCCAGTACTTC.

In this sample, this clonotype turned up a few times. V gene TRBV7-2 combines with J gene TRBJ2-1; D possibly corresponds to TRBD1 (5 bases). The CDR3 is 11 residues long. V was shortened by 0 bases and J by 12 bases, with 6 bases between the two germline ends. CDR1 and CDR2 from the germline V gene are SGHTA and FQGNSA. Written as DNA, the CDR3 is TGTGCCAGCAGCTTAGCGGGGCCGCAGTTCTTC. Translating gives CASSLAGPQFF.

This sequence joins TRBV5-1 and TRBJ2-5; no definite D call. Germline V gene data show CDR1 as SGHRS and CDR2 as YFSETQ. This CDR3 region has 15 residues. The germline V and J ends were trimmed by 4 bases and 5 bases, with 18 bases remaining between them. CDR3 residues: CASSPSSPDLETQYF. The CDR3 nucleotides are TGCGCCAGCAGCCCCTCGTCGCCCGACCTGGAGACCCAGTACTTC.

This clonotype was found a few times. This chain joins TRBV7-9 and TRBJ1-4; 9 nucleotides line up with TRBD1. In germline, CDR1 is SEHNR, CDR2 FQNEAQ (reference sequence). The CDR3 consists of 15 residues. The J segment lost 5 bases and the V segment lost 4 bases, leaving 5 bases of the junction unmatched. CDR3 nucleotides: TGTGCCAGCAGCTACCACGGGACAGGGAATGAAAAACTGTTTTTT. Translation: CASSYHGTGNEKLFF.

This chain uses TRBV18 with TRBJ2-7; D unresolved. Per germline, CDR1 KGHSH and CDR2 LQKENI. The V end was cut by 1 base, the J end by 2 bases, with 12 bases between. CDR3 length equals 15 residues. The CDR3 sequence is CASSPRATLAYEQYF. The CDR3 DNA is TGTGCCAGCTCACCACGCGCCACCCTCGCCTACGAGCAGTACTTC.

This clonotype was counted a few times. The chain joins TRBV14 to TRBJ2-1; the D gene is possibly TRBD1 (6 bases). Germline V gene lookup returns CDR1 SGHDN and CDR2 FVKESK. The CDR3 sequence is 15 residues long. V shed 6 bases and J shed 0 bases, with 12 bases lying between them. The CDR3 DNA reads TGTGCCAGCAGAGAACAGGGCAGCTCCTACAATGAGCAGTTCTTC. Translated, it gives CASREQGSSYNEQFF.

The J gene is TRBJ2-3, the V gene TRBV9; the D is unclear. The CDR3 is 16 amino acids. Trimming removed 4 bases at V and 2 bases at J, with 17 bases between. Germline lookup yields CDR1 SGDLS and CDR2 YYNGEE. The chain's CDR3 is CASSPRGGRNTDTQYF. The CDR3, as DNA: TGTGCCAGCAGCCCCCGAGGTGGACGGAACACAGATACGCAGTATTTT.

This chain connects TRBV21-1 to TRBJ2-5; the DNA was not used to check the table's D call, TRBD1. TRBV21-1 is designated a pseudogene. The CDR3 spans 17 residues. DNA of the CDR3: TGTGCCAGCAGCAACCCTCGGGACACCGAGACCCAAGAGACCCAGTACTTC. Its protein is CASSNPRDTETQETQYF.

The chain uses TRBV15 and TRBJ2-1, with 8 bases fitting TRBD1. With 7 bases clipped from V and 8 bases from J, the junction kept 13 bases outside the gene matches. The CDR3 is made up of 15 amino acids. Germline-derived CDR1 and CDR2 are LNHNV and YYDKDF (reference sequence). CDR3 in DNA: TGTGCCACCAACCCCCCGGACAGGGCAAAGGATGAGCAGTTCTTC. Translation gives CATNPPDRAKDEQFF.

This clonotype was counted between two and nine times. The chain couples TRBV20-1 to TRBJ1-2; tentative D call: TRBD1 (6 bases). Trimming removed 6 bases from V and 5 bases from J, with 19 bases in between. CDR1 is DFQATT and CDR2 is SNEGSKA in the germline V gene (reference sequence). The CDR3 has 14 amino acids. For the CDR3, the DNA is TGCAGTGCCGCCGCCTCCCAAACAGGGTATGGCTACACCTTC. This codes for CSAAASQTGYGYTF.

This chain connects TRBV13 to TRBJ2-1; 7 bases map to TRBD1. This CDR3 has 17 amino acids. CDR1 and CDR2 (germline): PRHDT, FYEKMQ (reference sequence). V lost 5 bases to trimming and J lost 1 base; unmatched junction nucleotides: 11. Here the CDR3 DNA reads TGTGCCAGCAGCCCTACTAGACGGACAGGTTCCTACAATGAGCAGTTCTTC. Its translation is CASSPTRRTGSYNEQFF. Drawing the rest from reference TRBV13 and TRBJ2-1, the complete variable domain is AAGVIQSPRHLIKEKRETATLKCYPIPRHDTVYWYQQGPGQDPQFLISFYEKMQSDKGSIPDRFSAQQFSDYHSELNMSSLELGDSALYFCASSPTRRTGSYNEQFFGPGTRLTVL.

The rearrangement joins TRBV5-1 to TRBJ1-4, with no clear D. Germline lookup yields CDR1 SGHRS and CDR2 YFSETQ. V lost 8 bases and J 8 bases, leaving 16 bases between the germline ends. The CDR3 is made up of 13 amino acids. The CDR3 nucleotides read TGCGCCAGGATGGGAAAGACGAGGGAAAAACTGTTTTTT. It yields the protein CARMGKTREKLFF.

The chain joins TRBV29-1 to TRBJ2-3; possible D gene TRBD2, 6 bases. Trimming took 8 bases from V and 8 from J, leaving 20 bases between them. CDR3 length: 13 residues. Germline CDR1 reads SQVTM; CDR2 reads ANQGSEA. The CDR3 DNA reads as TGCAGCTCCGGGACTCCTGAAAGTGGTACGCAGTATTTT. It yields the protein CSSGTPESGTQYF.

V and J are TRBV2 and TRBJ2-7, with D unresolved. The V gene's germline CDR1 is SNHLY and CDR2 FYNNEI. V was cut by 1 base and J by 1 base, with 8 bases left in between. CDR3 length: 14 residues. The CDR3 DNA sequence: TGTGCCAGCAGTGAAGGTCGGCTGTCCTACGAGCAGTACTTC. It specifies CASSEGRLSYEQYF.

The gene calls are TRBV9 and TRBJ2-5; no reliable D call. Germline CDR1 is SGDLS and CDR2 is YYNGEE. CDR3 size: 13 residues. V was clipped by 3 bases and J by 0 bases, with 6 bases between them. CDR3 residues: CASSGGDQETQYF. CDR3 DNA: TGTGCCAGCAGCGGAGGCGACCAAGAGACCCAGTACTTC. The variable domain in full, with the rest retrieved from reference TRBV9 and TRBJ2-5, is DSGVTQTPKHLITATGQRVTLRCSPRSGDLSVYWYQQSLDQGLQFLIQYYNGEERAKGNILERFSAQQFPDLHSELNLSSLELGDSALYFCASSGGDQETQYFGPGTRLLVL.

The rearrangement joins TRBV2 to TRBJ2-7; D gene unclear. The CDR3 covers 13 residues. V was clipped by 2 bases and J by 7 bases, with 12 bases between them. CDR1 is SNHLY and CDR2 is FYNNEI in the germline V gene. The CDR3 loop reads CASSELPGREQYF. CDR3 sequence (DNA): TGTGCCAGCAGTGAACTCCCGGGCAGGGAGCAGTACTTC.

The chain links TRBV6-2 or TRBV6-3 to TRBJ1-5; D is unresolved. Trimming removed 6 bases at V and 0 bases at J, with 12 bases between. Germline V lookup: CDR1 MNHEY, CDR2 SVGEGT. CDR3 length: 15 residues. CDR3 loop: CASRDAGYSNQPQHF. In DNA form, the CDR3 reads TGTGCCAGCAGAGACGCGGGGTATAGCAATCAGCCCCAGCATTTT.

CDR3 protein: CASSLQGDSYTF. CDR3 sequence (DNA): TGTGCCAGCAGCTTGCAGGGTGATAGCTACACCTTC. The chain recombines TRBV7-9 with TRBJ1-2, with D possibly matching TRBD1 (5 bases). Trimming cost V 3 bases and J 9 bases, with 11 bases left between them. CDR3 length: 12 residues. From germline, CDR1 is SEHNR and CDR2 FQNEAQ (reference sequence).

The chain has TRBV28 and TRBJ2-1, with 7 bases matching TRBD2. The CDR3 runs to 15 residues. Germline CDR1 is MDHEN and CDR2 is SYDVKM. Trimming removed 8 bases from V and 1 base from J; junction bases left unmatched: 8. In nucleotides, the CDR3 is TGTGCCAGCTATCCCACGCGGGGGTCCTACAATGAGCAGTTCTTC. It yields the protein CASYPTRGSYNEQFF.